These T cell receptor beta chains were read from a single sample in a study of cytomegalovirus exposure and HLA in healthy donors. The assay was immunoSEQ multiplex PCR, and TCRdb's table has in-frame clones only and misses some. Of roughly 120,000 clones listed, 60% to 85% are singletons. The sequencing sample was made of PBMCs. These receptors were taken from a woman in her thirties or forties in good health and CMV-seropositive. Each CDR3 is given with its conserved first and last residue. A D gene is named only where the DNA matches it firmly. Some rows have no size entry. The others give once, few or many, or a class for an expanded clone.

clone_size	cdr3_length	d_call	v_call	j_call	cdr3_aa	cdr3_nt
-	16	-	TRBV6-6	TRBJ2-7	CASSYRRGGSREEQYF	TGTGCCAGCAGTTATCGTCGCGGGGGCAGTCGAGAGGAGCAGTACTTC
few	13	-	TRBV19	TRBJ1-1	CASSRQKNTEAFF	TGTGCCAGTAGTAGACAGAAAAACACTGAAGCTTTCTTT
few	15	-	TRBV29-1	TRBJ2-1	CSVLRRKTEYNEQFF	TGCAGCGTCCTGAGAAGAAAGACAGAGTACAATGAGCAGTTCTTC
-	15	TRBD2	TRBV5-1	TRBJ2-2	CASNSGGIDTGELFF	TGCGCCAGTAACTCGGGGGGGATCGACACCGGGGAGCTGTTTTTT
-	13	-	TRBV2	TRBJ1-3	CASGRETGNTIYF	TGTGCCAGCGGCCGGGAAACTGGAAACACCATATATTTT
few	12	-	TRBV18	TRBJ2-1	CASSPQRNEQFF	TGTGCCAGCTCACCACAGAGGAATGAGCAGTTCTTC
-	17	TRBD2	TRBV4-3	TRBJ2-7	CASSQDRLAGGSYEQYF	TGCGCCAGCAGCCAAGATAGACTAGCGGGAGGAAGCTACGAGCAGTACTTC
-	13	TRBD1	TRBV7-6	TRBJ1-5	CASSLGQGQPQHF	TGTGCCAGCAGCTTAGGACAGGGTCAGCCCCAGCATTTT
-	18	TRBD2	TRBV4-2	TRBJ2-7	CASSLLPGTSGSSYEQYF	TGTGCCAGCAGCCTACTCCCCGGGACTAGCGGGAGCTCCTACGAGCAGTACTTC
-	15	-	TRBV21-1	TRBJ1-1	CASSKDRGHLTEAFF	TGTGCCAGCAGCAAGGACAGGGGGCATTTGACTGAAGCTTTCTTT
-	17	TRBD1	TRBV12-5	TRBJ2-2	CASGLVHGQGYTGELFF	TGTGCTAGTGGTTTGGTACATGGACAGGGATACACCGGGGAGCTGTTTTTT
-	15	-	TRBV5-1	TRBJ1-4	CASSPTGFTNEKLFF	TGCGCCAGCAGCCCTACAGGGTTCACTAATGAAAAACTGTTTTTT
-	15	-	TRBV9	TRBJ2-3	CASSPAGLGPGTQYF	TGTGCCAGCAGCCCCGCCGGTTTGGGGCCCGGTACGCAGTATTTT
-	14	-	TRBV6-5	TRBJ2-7	CASSYGPGMNEQYF	TGTGCCAGCAGTTACGGCCCGGGAATGAACGAGCAGTACTTC
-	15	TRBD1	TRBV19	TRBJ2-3	CASSLQQGSTDTQYF	TGTGCCAGTAGTCTCCAACAGGGGTCCACAGATACGCAGTATTTT
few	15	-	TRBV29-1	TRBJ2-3	CSVEEGVPRRDTQYF	TGCAGCGTTGAAGAAGGCGTTCCGAGGCGGGATACGCAGTATTTT
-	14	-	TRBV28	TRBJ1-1	CASSLQRVNTEAFF	TGTGCCAGCAGTCTCCAGAGGGTGAACACTGAAGCTTTCTTT
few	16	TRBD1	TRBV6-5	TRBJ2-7	CASSYFTGTGVEEQYF	TGTGCCAGCAGTTACTTCACCGGGACAGGGGTGGAAGAGCAGTACTTC
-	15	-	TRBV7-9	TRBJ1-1	CASSSTLTPNTEAFF	TGTGCCAGCAGCTCCACCCTGACACCCAACACTGAAGCTTTCTTT
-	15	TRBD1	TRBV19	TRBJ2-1	CASRLRGSAYNEQFF	TGTGCCAGTAGGCTCAGGGGGTCGGCCTACAATGAGCAGTTCTTC
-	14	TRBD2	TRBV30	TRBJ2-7	CAWTPVAGPYEQYF	TGTGCCTGGACACCCGTAGCGGGGCCCTACGAGCAGTACTTC
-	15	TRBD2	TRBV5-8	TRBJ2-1	CASSRLAGAYNEQFF	TGTGCCAGCAGTCGACTAGCGGGGGCGTACAATGAGCAGTTCTTC
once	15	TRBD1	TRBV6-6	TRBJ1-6	CASSYGGTGNSPLHF	TGTGCCAGCAGTTACGGCGGGACAGGGAATTCACCCCTCCACTTT
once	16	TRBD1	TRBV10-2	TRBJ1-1	CASRDRGKGLNTEAFF	TGCGCCAGCAGAGACAGGGGAAAGGGGCTGAACACTGAAGCTTTCTTT
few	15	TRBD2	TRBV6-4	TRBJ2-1	CASSVGTSGGDEQFF	TGTGCCAGCAGTGTCGGGACTAGCGGGGGGGATGAGCAGTTCTTC
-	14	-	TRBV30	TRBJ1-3	CAWTEGYSGNTIYF	TGTGCCTGGACTGAGGGTTACTCTGGAAACACCATATATTTT